This T cell receptor (beta chain) was captured in a study of CD8 T cells in Susac syndrome. Trimming shortened V by 5 bases and J by 0 bases, and 8 bases separated the two germline ends. The CDR3 runs 14 residues. The authors reverse transcribed roughly 0.5 to 1 ug RNA with random hexamers. TCRdb fed the immunoSEQ multiplex PCR reads into MiXCR, producing one record per CDR3 protein. The sample includes roughly 120,000 distinct CDR3 sequences, around 94% of them seen just once. This clonotype occurred a few times. This TCR derives from a human donor with multiple sclerosis. The material sequenced was CD4+ T cells from PBMCs. The rearrangement joins TRBV12-3 or TRBV12-4 to TRBJ2-4; D might be TRBD2 (6 bases). Here the CDR3 DNA reads TGTGCCAGCAGTCCGGGACTAGCCAAAAACATTCAGTACTTC. This gives the protein CASSPGLAKNIQYF.